This is a list of T cell receptor beta chains from one sample in a study of blood T cells in healthy people across ages. MiXCR was run by TCRdb on the 5' RACE reads, yielding one entry per CDR3 protein. The repertoire holds 600,000 to 800,000 distinct CDR3 sequences, with about 21% as singletons. Sequencing used blood. All receptors derive from a man in his sixties or seventies in good health. Each CDR3 is given with its conserved first and last residue. Each record gives: V gene, clone size, D gene, J gene, CDR3 DNA, CDR3 protein. D genes are given only for firm matches. Size tells how often a clone was seen (once, few, many) or the class of an expanded clone, and some rows leave it out.

V: TRBV4-1
size: few
D: NA
J: TRBJ2-3
DNA: TGCGCCAGCAGCCGAGGAAATACGCAGTATTTT
CDR3: CASSRGNTQYF

V: TRBV19
size: few
D: NA
J: TRBJ2-7
DNA: TGTGCCAGTCGGGGGCCGAGCTCCTACGAGCAGTACTTC
CDR3: CASRGPSSYEQYF

V: TRBV10-3
size: many
D: NA
J: TRBJ2-7
DNA: TGTGCCATCAGTGAGGGGACTTCGAGCTCCTACGAGCAGTACTTC
CDR3: CAISEGTSSSYEQYF

V: TRBV3-1
size: NA
D: NA
J: TRBJ1-3
DNA: TGTGCCAGCAGCCAAGTACGGTTAAATGGAAACACCATATATTTT
CDR3: CASSQVRLNGNTIYF

V: TRBV3-1
size: few
D: TRBD2
J: TRBJ2-7
DNA: TGTGCCAGCAGCCGGACTAGCGGGAGCAACGAGCAGTACTTC
CDR3: CASSRTSGSNEQYF

V: TRBV20-1
size: NA
D: NA
J: TRBJ2-5
DNA: TGCAGCGCAGGGGCCGTCGAGACGCACTACTTC
CDR3: CSAGAVETHYF

V: TRBV20-1
size: NA
D: NA
J: TRBJ1-4
DNA: TGCAGTGCTAGAGGCCCTAATGAAAAACTGTTTTTT
CDR3: CSARGPNEKLFF

V: TRBV6-1
size: many
D: TRBD2
J: TRBJ2-6
DNA: TGTGCCAGCAGTGATAGCGGGAGTGGGGCCTACAACGTCCTGACTTTC
CDR3: CASSDSGSGAYNVLTF

V: TRBV2
size: NA
D: NA
J: TRBJ1-1
DNA: TGTGCCAGCAGCCGGGACGGATTGAACACTGAAGCTTTCTTT
CDR3: CASSRDGLNTEAFF

V: TRBV20-1
size: NA
D: NA
J: TRBJ2-1
DNA: TGCAGTGCTAGAGATGGACGGGGGTCAAGGGACAATGAGCAGTTCTTC
CDR3: CSARDGRGSRDNEQFF

V: TRBV7-3
size: NA
D: TRBD1
J: TRBJ2-7
DNA: TGTGCCAGCAGCCAGACAGGGGTTGGCGAGCAGTACTTC
CDR3: CASSQTGVGEQYF

V: TRBV5-6
size: NA
D: NA
J: TRBJ2-7
DNA: TGTGCCAGCAGCTTTGGTGGGAGCCAATACGAGCAGTACTTC
CDR3: CASSFGGSQYEQYF

V: TRBV20-1
size: few
D: TRBD2
J: TRBJ2-7
DNA: TGCAGTGCTAGAGTTTTACTAGCGGGAGGCCCCTCCTACGAGCAGTACTTC
CDR3: CSARVLLAGGPSYEQYF

V: TRBV27
size: NA
D: NA
J: TRBJ1-4
DNA: TGTGCCAGCAGTTCATCTCGCGAGGGGAAGAAACTGTTTTTT
CDR3: CASSSSREGKKLFF

V: TRBV25-1
size: NA
D: NA
J: TRBJ1-5
DNA: TGTGCCAGCGGAACCGGGGGCAATCAGCCCCAGCATTTT
CDR3: CASGTGGNQPQHF

V: TRBV18
size: NA
D: NA
J: TRBJ2-7
DNA: TGTGCCAGCTCACCCCTAGTGGGTTACGAGCAGTACTTC
CDR3: CASSPLVGYEQYF

V: TRBV6-6
size: NA
D: NA
J: TRBJ2-4
DNA: TGTGCCAGCAGTTCGGGATCCAAAAACATTCAGTACTTC
CDR3: CASSSGSKNIQYF

V: TRBV5-1
size: NA
D: NA
J: TRBJ2-5
DNA: TGCGCCAGCAGCTTTTCAGGGGAAGCGTACAATGAGCAGCTCTTC
CDR3: CASSFSGEAYNEQLF

V: TRBV3-1
size: many
D: NA
J: TRBJ2-7
DNA: TGTGCCAGCAGCCAAGATTCGGACTTCAGCTACGAGCAGTACTTC
CDR3: CASSQDSDFSYEQYF

V: TRBV12-3/TRBV12-4
size: NA
D: TRBD1
J: TRBJ1-5
DNA: TGTGCCAGCAGCCAGGGGGTAATGGGCAATCAGCCCCAGCATTTT
CDR3: CASSQGVMGNQPQHF

V: TRBV7-8
size: many
D: TRBD2
J: TRBJ2-7
DNA: TGTGCCAGCAGCTTAGGTGGACTAGCGTACGAGCAGTACTTC
CDR3: CASSLGGLAYEQYF

V: TRBV20-1
size: NA
D: NA
J: TRBJ2-5
DNA: TGCAGTGCGGGGAGGCCCGATCAAGAGACCCAGTACTTC
CDR3: CSAGRPDQETQYF

V: TRBV6-5
size: many
D: TRBD1
J: TRBJ2-5
DNA: TGTGCCAGCAGTTACCGGGACAGACAAGAGACCCAGTACTTC
CDR3: CASSYRDRQETQYF

V: TRBV20-1
size: few
D: NA
J: TRBJ2-3
DNA: TGCAGTGCTAGAGAAGGGGGACCCACAGATACGCAGTATTTT
CDR3: CSAREGGPTDTQYF

V: TRBV9
size: few
D: TRBD2
J: TRBJ2-3
DNA: TGTGCCAGCAGCGGACTAGCGGGGGGGAGGGGCACAGATACGCAGTATTTT
CDR3: CASSGLAGGRGTDTQYF

V: TRBV15
size: few
D: NA
J: TRBJ1-5
DNA: TGTGCCACCAGCAGTGATGGACCATATAGCAATCAGCCCCAGCATTTT
CDR3: CATSSDGPYSNQPQHF

V: TRBV28
size: NA
D: NA
J: TRBJ1-2
DNA: TGTGCCAGCGGTGGGGGGGCGGCTAACTATGGCTACACCTTC
CDR3: CASGGGAANYGYTF

V: TRBV20-1
size: few
D: NA
J: TRBJ2-2
DNA: TGCAGTGCTCCCGTTGGAGGGGGAGGTTTTAGGGACACCGGGGAGCTGTTTTTT
CDR3: CSAPVGGGGFRDTGELFF

V: TRBV5-6
size: few
D: NA
J: TRBJ2-3
DNA: TGTGCCAGCAGCTTGGGATTGAAAGGGGATACGCAGTATTTT
CDR3: CASSLGLKGDTQYF

V: TRBV20-1
size: NA
D: TRBD2
J: TRBJ2-5
DNA: TGCAGTGCGCCGGGACTAGCGGGAGTTGAGACCCAGTACTTC
CDR3: CSAPGLAGVETQYF

V: TRBV4-1
size: NA
D: TRBD2
J: TRBJ2-7
DNA: TGCGCCAGCAGCCACCCCCCAGCGGGAGTTTACGAGCAGTACTTC
CDR3: CASSHPPAGVYEQYF

V: TRBV7-9
size: NA
D: NA
J: TRBJ2-7
DNA: TGTGCCAGCAGCCCCCAGCCCGGCCGCTACGAGCAGTACTTC
CDR3: CASSPQPGRYEQYF

V: TRBV5-1
size: few
D: TRBD1
J: TRBJ2-7
DNA: TGCGCCAGCAGCTTGACAGGGGGCGGCGAGCAGTACTTC
CDR3: CASSLTGGGEQYF

V: TRBV28
size: few
D: NA
J: TRBJ1-4
DNA: TGTGCCAGCAGTTTAGGGGGGATGGGAAATGAAAAACTGTTTTTT
CDR3: CASSLGGMGNEKLFF

V: TRBV12-3/TRBV12-4
size: once
D: NA
J: TRBJ2-3
DNA: TGTGCCAGCAGTTTTATCCCTCAGGACAGAATAAGCACAGATGCGCAGTATTTT
CDR3: CASSFIPQDRISTDAQYF

V: TRBV2
size: once
D: TRBD2
J: TRBJ2-7
DNA: TGTGCCAGCAGTTCCCGGGCAGGGGGCATACTAGCGGGGTCCTACGAGCAGTACTTC
CDR3: CASSSRAGGILAGSYEQYF

V: TRBV9
size: few
D: NA
J: TRBJ2-7
DNA: TGTGCCAGCAGCCCCGGGACAGGCTCGGGACTAGCCCCCTACGAGCAGTACTTC
CDR3: CASSPGTGSGLAPYEQYF

V: TRBV3-1
size: NA
D: NA
J: TRBJ1-1
DNA: TGTGCCAGCAGCCAAGATATTCCCCTCCGGGACATGAACACTGAAGCTTTCTTT
CDR3: CASSQDIPLRDMNTEAFF

V: TRBV7-3
size: few
D: TRBD2
J: TRBJ2-1
DNA: TGTGCCAGCACCCCCGGAGCGGGAAACAATGAGCAGTTCTTC
CDR3: CASTPGAGNNEQFF

V: TRBV7-2
size: NA
D: NA
J: TRBJ2-3
DNA: TGTGCCAGCAGCTTGGGGCAGATCCTCACAGATACGCAGTATTTT
CDR3: CASSLGQILTDTQYF

V: TRBV6-5
size: few
D: NA
J: TRBJ2-5
DNA: TGTGCCAGCAGTCCTCCGGGACCCCCGGCAACCCAGTACTTC
CDR3: CASSPPGPPATQYF

V: TRBV12-3/TRBV12-4
size: few
D: NA
J: TRBJ2-5
DNA: TGTGCCAGCAGTCCCGTGTTAGGAGGAGGGGAGACCCAGTACTTC
CDR3: CASSPVLGGGETQYF

V: TRBV20-1
size: NA
D: TRBD2
J: TRBJ2-1
DNA: TGCAGTGCAACATTCGGACTAGCGGGACCCAATGAGCAGTTCTTC
CDR3: CSATFGLAGPNEQFF

V: TRBV4-1
size: few
D: NA
J: TRBJ2-7
DNA: TGCGCCAGCAGCCAAGATGAGGAAAACTACGAGCAGTACTTC
CDR3: CASSQDEENYEQYF

V: TRBV10-3
size: few
D: NA
J: TRBJ2-1
DNA: TGTGCCATCAGTATTAGCGCCTACAATGAGCAGTTCTTC
CDR3: CAISISAYNEQFF

V: TRBV7-2
size: few
D: NA
J: TRBJ2-2
DNA: TGTGCCAGCAGCACACACGGAGGATCGAACACCGGGGAGCTGTTTTTT
CDR3: CASSTHGGSNTGELFF

V: TRBV7-9
size: NA
D: NA
J: TRBJ1-5
DNA: TGTGCCAGCAGCTTAATACGGGGACAGCCCCAGCATTTT
CDR3: CASSLIRGQPQHF

V: TRBV20-1
size: NA
D: TRBD2
J: TRBJ2-7
DNA: TGCAGTGCTAGGGATAGCGGGAGGGTATCCTACGAGCAGTACTTC
CDR3: CSARDSGRVSYEQYF

V: TRBV2
size: few
D: NA
J: TRBJ2-1
DNA: TGTGCCAGCAACATCCAGTCTGCCTACAATGAGCAGTTCTTC
CDR3: CASNIQSAYNEQFF

V: TRBV4-1
size: many
D: NA
J: TRBJ2-5
DNA: TGCGCCAGCAGCCAAGAGACTAGCCAAGAGACCCAGTACTTC
CDR3: CASSQETSQETQYF

V: TRBV3-1
size: few
D: NA
J: TRBJ2-5
DNA: TGTGCCAGCAGTACCGGCCGGACCCAGTACTTC
CDR3: CASSTGRTQYF

V: TRBV20-1
size: NA
D: NA
J: TRBJ1-1
DNA: TGCAGTGCTAGAGATGCGACAGGTTATCTGAACACTGAAGCTTTCTTT
CDR3: CSARDATGYLNTEAFF

V: TRBV11-1
size: NA
D: TRBD2
J: TRBJ2-1
DNA: TGTGCCAGCAGCCCGAGCCCGGGACTAGCGGGAGTGATGAGCTCCTACAATGAGCAGTTCTTC
CDR3: CASSPSPGLAGVMSSYNEQFF

V: TRBV15
size: few
D: NA
J: TRBJ2-1
DNA: TGTGCCACCAGCACTAACTGGGGAAAACGGGGCAATGAGCAGTTCTTC
CDR3: CATSTNWGKRGNEQFF